Listed here is a single T cell receptor beta chain. Antigen: not known. Produced via immunoSEQ multiplex PCR; TCRdb's table is partial and in-frame only. The sample holds 70,000 to 90,000 clones; 90% are singletons and the top ten take approximately 3%. This record belongs to a study of T cell responses to AZD1222 COVID-19 vaccine. Points from the study as a whole: Nearly half of spike-specific TCRs reportedly target variant regions that are unmutated in the B.1.351 and B.1.1.7 variants.

The CDR3 covers 12 residues. Germline V gives CDR1 SQVTM, CDR2 ANQGSEA. The germline V and J ends were trimmed by 5 bases and 1 base, with 8 bases remaining between them. Sequences were derived from peripheral blood, sampled on day 0 of AZD1222 vaccination. The source is an adult in good health. The chain is built from TRBV29-1 and TRBJ1-1; D is uncertain. The CDR3 sequence is CSVNNGNTEAFF. The CDR3 coding sequence is TGCAGCGTTAACAACGGGAACACTGAAGCTTTCTTT. Looking up the rest from reference TRBV29-1 and TRBJ1-1 gives the full variable domain: SAVISQKPSRDICQRGTSLTIQCQVDSQVTMMFWYRQQPGQSLTLIATANQGSEATYESGFVIDKFPISRPNLTFSTLTVSNMSPEDSSIYLCSVNNGNTEAFFGQGTRLTVV.